One and the same sample provided the 10 T cell receptor beta chains below, sequenced in a study of blood T cell repertoires in COVID-19. Assay: immunoSEQ multiplex PCR; the TCRdb copy retains only in-frame clones and omits some. The sample comprises some 21,000 clones, roughly 90% of which are singletons, and approximately 20% rests with the top ten. Sequenced sample: peripheral blood. The receptors come from a man aged 65 to 79 with active COVID-19.

The chain joins TRBV7-2 to TRBJ1-1; D call uncertain. The V and J ends lost 1 base and 9 bases respectively, with 6 bases between them. CDR3 length: 11 residues. Germline values: CDR1 SGHTA, CDR2 FQGNSA. CDR3 loop: CASSLEIKAFF. CDR3 DNA sequence: TGTGCCAGCAGCTTAGAAATCAAAGCTTTCTTT.

J is TRBJ1-4 and V is TRBV19; 8 bases are shared with TRBD1. Germline values: CDR1 LNHDA, CDR2 SQIVND (reference sequence). V shed 6 bases and J 8 bases; nucleotides not matched to a gene: 11. The CDR3 is 15 residues long. The CDR3 reads CASRQWTGRNEKLFF. CDR3 sequence (DNA): TGTGCCAGTAGACAATGGACAGGGCGGAACGAAAAACTGTTTTTT.

This chain joins TRBV15 and TRBJ1-1; 7 bases map to TRBD1. The CDR3 spans 15 residues. V shed 3 bases, J shed 4 bases, and the junction held 8 bases outside the gene matches. Germline V gene sequence: CDR1 LNHNV, CDR2 YYDKDF (reference sequence). The CDR3 coding sequence is TGTGCCACCAGCAGCGGCAGGCAGGGGGTCACTGAAGCTTTCTTT. Protein sequence: CATSSGRQGVTEAFF.

The chain uses TRBV19 and TRBJ1-6; TRBD1 is a possible D gene (5 bases). The germline V gene has CDR1 LNHDA and CDR2 SQIVND (reference sequence). The V gene lost 6 bases and the J gene lost 9 bases, with 15 bases spanning the gap. The CDR3 runs 14 residues. The CDR3 loop reads CASSDGYQGSPLHF. CDR3 coding DNA: TGTGCCAGTAGCGACGGATACCAGGGTTCACCCCTCCACTTT.

This clone was recorded only once. This sequence joins TRBV4-2 and TRBJ1-1, with TRBD1 matching over 8 bases. CDR3 length: 15 amino acids. The trim removed 1 base at V and 10 bases at J, leaving 11 bases unmatched. Germline V gene lookup returns CDR1 LGHNA and CDR2 YNFKEQ. CDR3 in DNA: TGTGCCAGCAGCCAAGGGAGCAGGGGGCGAGGTGGAGCTTTCTTT. This translates into CASSQGSRGRGGAFF.

The gene calls are TRBV7-2 and TRBJ2-7; the match to TRBD2 covers 7 bases. CDR1 and CDR2 (germline): SGHTA, FQGNSA. The V gene end was trimmed by 5 bases and the J gene end by 2 bases; junction bases not matched to a gene: 6. The CDR3 extends over 14 amino acids. The CDR3 sequence: CASSRQLAPYEQYF. For the CDR3, the DNA is TGTGCCAGCAGCCGCCAACTAGCGCCCTACGAGCAGTACTTC.

This clone appeared a single time. This chain uses TRBV12-5 with TRBJ2-7, with 10 nucleotides matching TRBD1. Trimming removed 2 bases from V and 2 bases from J; junction bases left unmatched: 12. The CDR3 has 18 amino acids. CDR1 and CDR2 (germline): LGHNT, FRNRAP. The CDR3 DNA sequence: TGTGCTAGTGGTTTGAAATTGTGGGGACAGGGGACCGCCTACGAGCAGTACTTC. Its protein is CASGLKLWGQGTAYEQYF.

The chain employs TRBV19 and TRBJ2-5, with a weak D call TRBD2 (6 bases). V was cut by 8 bases and J by 4 bases, with 11 bases left in between. Germline V gene data show CDR1 as LNHDA and CDR2 as SQIVND (reference sequence). The CDR3 contains 12 residues. CDR3 amino acids: CASATEGETQYF. CDR3 coding DNA: TGTGCCAGTGCCACGGAGGGAGAGACCCAGTACTTC.

The V gene is TRBV5-4, the J gene TRBJ2-5; TRBD2 matches 12 bases. J lost 1 base, V lost 3 bases, and 1 base had no gene match. CDR1 and CDR2 from the germline V gene are SGHNT and YYREEE (reference sequence). There are 15 residues in the CDR3. The CDR3 region is CASSSGLAGQETQYF. The CDR3, as DNA: TGTGCCAGCAGCTCGGGACTAGCGGGCCAAGAGACCCAGTACTTC.

This chain connects TRBV10-3 to TRBJ2-1, with 9 bases lining up with TRBD2. This CDR3 has 15 residues. The V gene's germline CDR1 is ENHRY and CDR2 SYGVKD. J lost 6 bases, V lost 4 bases, and 7 bases had no gene match. CDR3 nucleotide sequence: TGTGCCATCAGTGTTGGGGGGACTAGCTTCAATGAGCAGTTCTTC. The encoded protein is CAISVGGTSFNEQFF.